The 30 T cell receptor beta chains in this list originate from one sample, sequenced in a study of cytomegalovirus exposure and HLA in healthy donors. PCR amplification relied on 60 Vbeta primers (plus 13 Jbeta primers). TCRdb's copy holds only in-frame clones and misses some; the assay was immunoSEQ multiplex PCR. The sample includes some 57,000 clones, around 90% of them seen just once. The sample was PBMCs. These receptors came from a man aged 25 to 45 in good health and CMV-seropositive.

This clone has only a few counts. The chain employs TRBV4-3 and TRBJ2-7, with D possibly being TRBD2 (5 bases). V was trimmed by 0 bases and J by 1 base, leaving 7 bases between them. This CDR3 has 14 amino acids. Germline loops: CDR1 LGHNA, CDR2 YSLEER. The CDR3 sequence: CASSQDRGSYEQYF. The CDR3 DNA sequence: TGCGCCAGCAGCCAAGATCGGGGTTCCTACGAGCAGTACTTC.

This clone is a singleton in its sample. The rearrangement uses TRBV18 and TRBJ1-6; possible D gene TRBD1, 5 bases. The ends were cut back, 3 bases at V and 7 bases at J, with 10 bases in the middle. Germline V lookup: CDR1 KGHSH, CDR2 LQKENI. The CDR3 runs 14 residues. The CDR3 loop is CASSPGTGNSPLHF. CDR3 DNA sequence: TGTGCCAGCTCACCGGGCACAGGCAATTCACCCCTCCACTTT.

This chain uses TRBV19 with TRBJ1-2; D call uncertain. The CDR3 length is 14 residues. The V and J ends lost 3 bases and 7 bases respectively, with 15 bases between them. Germline V lookup: CDR1 LNHDA, CDR2 SQIVND (reference sequence). CDR3 nucleotides: TGTGCCAGTAGTATCGTTGCAGGCCCTCTTGGCTACACCTTC. This sequence encodes CASSIVAGPLGYTF.

The chain combines TRBV11-2 with TRBJ2-4; 11 bases agree with TRBD2. The length of the CDR3 is 16 residues. Germline V lookup: CDR1 SGHAT, CDR2 FQNNGV. V shed 2 bases, J shed 6 bases, and the junction held 6 bases outside the gene matches. CDR3 amino acids: CASSLIGLAGGNIQYF. The DNA for the CDR3 is TGTGCCAGCAGCTTAATCGGGCTAGCGGGAGGAAACATTCAGTACTTC.

The rearrangement uses TRBV6-1 and TRBJ1-5; TRBD1 might be the D (6 bases). In germline, CDR1 is MNHNS, CDR2 SASEGT. V lost 7 bases and J 3 bases, leaving 10 bases between the germline ends. This CDR3 has 13 residues. CDR3 in DNA: TGTGCCAGCACAGGACAGTCCAATCAGCCCCAGCATTTT. This encodes CASTGQSNQPQHF.

V gene TRBV15 combines with J gene TRBJ2-5, with 15 bases identical to TRBD2. J gave up 5 bases and V 4 bases, and 11 bases lay outside the gene matches. The CDR3 has 18 amino acids. CDR1 and CDR2 (germline): LNHNV, YYDKDF (reference sequence). The DNA for the CDR3 is TGTGCCACCAGCATCTTAGGACTAGCGGGAGGGAATAGTGAGACCCAGTACTTC. Its protein is CATSILGLAGGNSETQYF.

The chain combines TRBV19 with TRBJ2-4; weak D call: TRBD2 (5 bases). Germline V gene sequence: CDR1 LNHDA, CDR2 SQIVND (reference sequence). V was cut by 10 bases and J by 1 base, with 8 bases left in between. CDR3 length: 12 amino acids. CDR3 DNA: TGTGCCACCGGGGTGGCCAAAAACATTCAGTACTTC. This encodes CATGVAKNIQYF.

CDR3 sequence reads: CAISTGEPNQPQHF. CDR3 nucleotide sequence: TGTGCCATCTCGACAGGGGAGCCGAATCAGCCCCAGCATTTT. This chain links TRBV10-3 with TRBJ1-5; 8 nucleotides line up with TRBD1. The CDR3 has 14 residues. CDR1 is ENHRY and CDR2 is SYGVKD in the germline V gene. The junction had 7 bases not matched to a gene; V was cut back by 8 bases and J by 4 bases.

This clone was counted a single time. The chain joins TRBV2 to TRBJ1-6; 11 bases map to TRBD1. Germline V gene lookup returns CDR1 SNHLY and CDR2 FYNNEI. CDR3 length equals 15 residues. The ends lost 4 bases at V and 8 bases at J; junction bases unmatched: 4. The DNA of the CDR3 is TGTGCCAGCAGTGCGGACAGGGGGCTGGATTCACCCCTCCACTTT. Its translation: CASSADRGLDSPLHF.

The chain employs TRBV9 and TRBJ2-5, with 13 positions matching TRBD2. CDR3 size: 18 residues. V dropped 4 bases and J dropped 4; count of bases not matched to a gene: 13. In germline, CDR1 is SGDLS, CDR2 YYNGEE. The CDR3 loop is CASSPRTSGGPMGETQYF. In DNA form, the CDR3 reads TGTGCCAGCAGCCCCCGGACTAGCGGGGGACCTATGGGAGAGACCCAGTACTTC. Combining the CDR3 with reference TRBV9 and TRBJ2-5 gives the whole variable domain DSGVTQTPKHLITATGQRVTLRCSPRSGDLSVYWYQQSLDQGLQFLIQYYNGEERAKGNILERFSAQQFPDLHSELNLSSLELGDSALYFCASSPRTSGGPMGETQYFGPGTRLLVL.

The rearrangement joins TRBV11-3 to TRBJ2-2, with 8 bases fitting TRBD1. The CDR3 is made up of 16 amino acids. CDR1 and CDR2 from the germline V gene are SGHNT and YENEEA. After removal of 5 bases from V and 4 bases from J, the junction contained 9 bases not matched to a gene. CDR3 in DNA: TGTGCCAGCAGCGAGCAGGGGGCGCAGGGCACCGGGGAGCTGTTTTTT. It yields the protein CASSEQGAQGTGELFF.

The gene calls are TRBV27 and TRBJ2-1, with 9 nucleotides matching TRBD2. The CDR3 totals 16 residues. CDR1 and CDR2 (germline): MNHEY, SMNVEV (reference sequence). V dropped 1 base and J dropped 4; count of bases not matched to a gene: 5. CDR3: CASSLWASGTYNEQFF. CDR3 bases: TGTGCCAGCAGTTTATGGGCTAGCGGGACTTACAATGAGCAGTTCTTC.

This clone showed up just a few times. The V and J genes are TRBV7-8 and TRBJ2-7; D might be TRBD1 (7 bases). This CDR3 has 14 amino acids. CDR1 and CDR2 from the germline V gene are SGHVS and FQNEAQ. Trimming took off 2 bases at V and 2 bases at J, with 10 bases between the two ends. CDR3 protein: CASSLSRGAYEQYF. DNA for the CDR3: TGTGCCAGCAGCTTAAGCAGGGGGGCCTACGAGCAGTACTTC.

The chain combines TRBV30 with TRBJ2-7; D is unresolved. Germline V gives CDR1 GTSNPN, CDR2 SVGIG (reference sequence). The CDR3 length is 13 residues. V shed 4 bases and J shed 0 bases, with 10 bases lying between them. CDR3 region: CAWTLYLSYEQYF. The CDR3 DNA is TGTGCCTGGACTCTCTATCTCTCCTACGAGCAGTACTTC.

The chain couples TRBV11-3 to TRBJ1-3; tentatively, D is TRBD1 (5 bases). CDR3 length: 16 residues. Germline values: CDR1 SGHNT, CDR2 YENEEA. With 1 base removed from V and 4 bases from J, the gap between germline ends came to 14 bases. The CDR3 loop reads CASSLVHPGSGNTIYF. The CDR3 nucleotides read TGTGCCAGCAGCTTAGTCCACCCAGGGTCGGGAAACACCATATATTTT.

The chain is built from TRBV7-9 and TRBJ1-3; a possible D gene is TRBD1 (5 bases). Per germline, CDR1 SEHNR and CDR2 FQNEAQ (reference sequence). This CDR3 has 14 residues. V shed 1 base and J shed 2 bases, with 6 bases lying between them. CDR3 amino acids: CASSLGQTGNTIYF. CDR3 in DNA: TGTGCCAGCAGCTTAGGACAGACTGGAAACACCATATATTTT. The full variable domain, its missing parts supplied by reference TRBV7-9 and TRBJ1-3, is DTGVSQNPRHKITKRGQNVTFRCDPISEHNRLYWYRQTLGQGPEFLTYFQNEAQLEKSRLLSDRFSAERPKGSFSTLEIQRTEQGDSAMYLCASSLGQTGNTIYFGEGSWLTVV.

The chain carries TRBV7-3 and TRBJ2-1; TRBD1 aligns across 8 bases. This CDR3 region has 16 residues. Germline V gene sequence: CDR1 SGHTA, CDR2 FQGTGA. Trimming at V came to 0 bases and at J to 3 bases, leaving 4 bases not matched to a gene. The CDR3 reads CASSLTGTGDYNEQFF. CDR3 in DNA: TGTGCCAGCAGCTTAACAGGGACAGGAGACTACAATGAGCAGTTCTTC.

The chain is built from TRBV5-4 and TRBJ1-3; D might be TRBD1 (6 bases). This CDR3 is built from 15 residues. Germline assignment: CDR1 SGHNT and CDR2 YYREEE (reference sequence). The V gene lost 3 bases and the J gene lost 4 bases, with 14 bases spanning the gap. The CDR3 is CASSSPGQSGNTIYF. DNA of the CDR3: TGTGCCAGCAGCTCCCCCGGACAGTCAGGAAACACCATATATTTT.

The CDR3 nucleotides are TGTGCCAGCAGCCGGAGGAATGAAAAACTGTTTTTT. Translation gives CASSRRNEKLFF. The chain is built from TRBV5-6 and TRBJ1-4; no definite D call. Germline CDR1 SGHDT, CDR2 YYEEEE. This CDR3 is built from 12 residues. Between the trimmed V and J ends, which lost 4 bases and 5 bases, there was a span of 6 bases.

V is TRBV7-9 and J is TRBJ1-4, with 7 bases that match TRBD1. CDR3 length: 16 residues. V lost 4 bases, J lost 5 bases, and 10 bases stayed unmatched. From germline, CDR1 is SEHNR and CDR2 FQNEAQ (reference sequence). The CDR3 protein is CASSSPAGTENEKLFF. The CDR3 DNA reads TGTGCCAGCAGCTCCCCCGCTGGGACAGAGAATGAAAAACTGTTTTTT.

This clone turned up a few times. This rearrangement joins TRBV7-9 to TRBJ1-1; D is possibly TRBD1 (6 bases). The CDR3 runs to 13 residues. CDR1 is SEHNR and CDR2 is FQNEAQ in the germline V gene (reference sequence). Trimming took 5 bases from V and 7 from J, leaving 14 bases between them. CDR3 sequence reads: CASSPQGSSEAFF. The CDR3, as DNA: TGTGCCAGCAGCCCACAGGGTAGCAGTGAAGCTTTCTTT.

The V gene is TRBV5-1, the J gene TRBJ2-1, with 11 bases fitting TRBD1. Germline V gene sequence: CDR1 SGHRS, CDR2 YFSETQ. This CDR3 comprises 14 residues. V trimming: 5 bases; J trimming: 6 bases; junction bases outside the gene matches: 4. The DNA for the CDR3 is TGCGCCAGCAGAGTGGGGACAGGGGGCAATGAGCAGTTCTTC. This translates into CASRVGTGGNEQFF.

Only one count was recorded for this clone. This chain links TRBV27 with TRBJ1-5; possible D gene TRBD1, 5 bases. The germline V gene encodes CDR1 MNHEY and CDR2 SMNVEV (reference sequence). V gave up 8 bases and J gave up 7 bases, with 12 bases separating them. This CDR3 contains 12 residues. The CDR3 spells CASGPGLQPQHF. Here the CDR3 DNA reads TGTGCCAGCGGGCCAGGGCTACAGCCCCAGCATTTT.

The chain uses TRBV30 and TRBJ2-4, with 9 bases lining up with TRBD1. The junction had 5 bases not matched to a gene; V was cut back by 5 bases and J by 6 bases. CDR1 is GTSNPN, CDR2 SVGIG, per germline (reference sequence). CDR3 length: 13 amino acids. The CDR3 spells CAWGTGYANIQYF. CDR3 bases: TGTGCCTGGGGGACAGGGTACGCAAACATTCAGTACTTC.

This chain links TRBV7-2 with TRBJ2-1; perhaps TRBD1 as D (6 bases). Trimming pared 4 bases from V and 7 bases from J, leaving 17 bases between. Germline values: CDR1 SGHTA, CDR2 FQGNSA. This CDR3 contains 15 residues. The CDR3 loop reads CASSSRGFQKNEQFF. As DNA, the CDR3 is TGTGCCAGCAGCTCGAGGGGGTTCCAAAAAAATGAGCAGTTCTTC. Full variable domain (missing parts from reference TRBV7-2 and TRBJ2-1): GAGVSQSPSNKVTEKGKDVELRCDPISGHTALYWYRQSLGQGLEFLIYFQGNSAPDKSGLPSDRFSAERTGGSVSTLTIQRTQQEDSAVYLCASSSRGFQKNEQFFGPGTRLTVL.

The sample holds one count of this clone. The CDR3 loop is CASSYRDRDAYEQYF. CDR3 nucleotides: TGTGCCAGCAGTTACAGGGACAGGGACGCCTACGAGCAGTACTTC. The chain uses TRBV6-5 and TRBJ2-7; 9 bases agree with TRBD1. Germline assignment: CDR1 MNHEY and CDR2 SVGAGI. The CDR3 extends over 15 amino acids. V shed 2 bases and J 2 bases; nucleotides not matched to a gene: 4.

This clone was counted a single time. The chain joins TRBV7-3 to TRBJ2-3; TRBD1 matches 10 bases. This CDR3 region has 14 residues. CDR1 and CDR2 (germline): SGHTA, FQGTGA. With 4 bases clipped from V and 9 bases from J, the junction kept 7 bases outside the gene matches. The CDR3 loop reads CASSSGQGVETQYF. The CDR3 DNA reads TGTGCCAGCAGCTCCGGACAGGGGGTTGAGACGCAGTATTTT.

The J gene is TRBJ2-7, the V gene TRBV28; TRBD1 matches at 7 bases. The germline gives CDR1 MDHEN, CDR2 SYDVKM. Losses at the gene ends were 6 bases for V and 2 bases for J; bases not matched to a gene: 10. This CDR3 comprises 15 residues. This chain's CDR3 is CASSRNHRGPYEQYF. The DNA of the CDR3 is TGTGCCAGCAGCCGTAATCATAGGGGGCCCTACGAGCAGTACTTC.

The chain combines TRBV29-1 with TRBJ1-1, with D unresolved. Germline assignment: CDR1 SQVTM and CDR2 ANQGSEA. V lost 4 bases, J lost 1 base, and 16 bases lay in between. This CDR3 spans 15 amino acids. The CDR3, as DNA: TGCAGCGTTGTCGTAGTCTCTCCTGGGAACACTGAAGCTTTCTTT. Amino acid sequence: CSVVVVSPGNTEAFF.

The CDR3 DNA follows: TGTGCCAGCAGCCAAGATATCGGGATAGGAGGAAACACCATATATTTT. Its translation: CASSQDIGIGGNTIYF. The chain uses TRBV14 and TRBJ1-3; D remains unclear. The CDR3 consists of 16 residues. The germline V gene encodes CDR1 SGHDN and CDR2 FVKESK. V gave up 0 bases and J gave up 4 bases, with 13 bases separating them.